This T cell receptor beta chain was observed in a study of human T cells and chemical hapten exposure. TCRdb redid the calling of the RACE reads with MiXCR, one entry per CDR3 protein. The data contain 300,000 to 350,000 distinct CDR3 sequences, under 8% of them singletons. The CDR3 contains 11 residues. The germline V gene encodes CDR1 ENHRY and CDR2 SYGVKD. V lost 8 bases and J lost 2, with 7 bases in between. This clonotype has only a few counts. Specified time point: patch test 1, 2 weeks after DPC sensitization. The treatment is: therapeutic diphenylcyclopropenone sensitization with weekly scalp DPC.

The starting material was whole blood, obtained in connection with sensitization to the hapten diphenylcyclopropenone (DPC). The chain is built from TRBV10-3 and TRBJ2-7; D ambiguous. This TCR was recovered from a woman under 30 with alopecia areata. Some clones in this sample may be carry-over from other donors' samples. CDR3 amino acids: CAIRQTYEQYF. Written as DNA, the CDR3 is TGTGCCATCCGTCAGACCTACGAGCAGTACTTC.